These 13 T cell receptor beta chains share one sample of origin, sequenced in a study of T cells in localized non-small cell lung cancer. Sequencing used immunoSEQ multiplex PCR; TCRdb keeps in-frame clones, though not all of them. The top ten clones hold over 9% of a sample with tens of thousands of clones, about nine tenths of them seen once. The sample consisted of peripheral blood, taken before any cancer treatment. The receptor set was obtained from a woman between 40 and 69 years old with stage I lung adenocarcinoma.

This chain joins TRBV7-2 and TRBJ2-1; D is undetermined. CDR1 SGHTA and CDR2 FQGNSA come from the germline V gene. Deletions cut 1 base from V and 4 bases from J, with 5 bases between. The CDR3 sequence is 13 residues long. CDR3 coding DNA: TGTGCCAGCAGCTTAGTGGAGTACAATGAGCAGTTCTTC. Its translation: CASSLVEYNEQFF.

As DNA, the CDR3 is TGTGCCAGCAGCTTAAACCAGGGACCACCCCTCCACTTT. Translation gives CASSLNQGPPLHF. This chain uses TRBV7-3 with TRBJ1-6, with D possibly matching TRBD1 (5 bases). The V end was cut by 1 base, the J end by 11 bases, with 9 bases between. This CDR3 has 13 residues. Looked up from germline, CDR1 is SGHTA and CDR2 is FQGTGA.

The gene calls are TRBV2 and TRBJ2-7; 8 bases match TRBD1. Trimming took 3 bases from V and 3 from J; bases not matched to a gene: 4. Germline assignment: CDR1 SNHLY and CDR2 FYNNEI. This CDR3 is 14 amino acids long. The CDR3 here is CASSDGQGDYEQYF. CDR3 sequence (DNA): TGTGCCAGCAGTGACGGACAGGGTGACTACGAGCAGTACTTC.

Only one count was recorded for this clone. This sequence joins TRBV5-8 and TRBJ1-5; TRBD1 matches 10 bases. The CDR3 is 18 amino acids. V trimming: 1 base; J trimming: 6 bases; junction bases outside the gene matches: 13. CDR1 is SGHTS, CDR2 YDEGEE, per germline. The CDR3 nucleotides read TGTGCCAGCAGCTTGTATTTTCCCGGGGACAGGGGAAGTCAGCCCCAGCATTTT. It translates to CASSLYFPGDRGSQPQHF.

The chain joins TRBV28 to TRBJ1-5; D unresolved. Germline CDR1 MDHEN, CDR2 SYDVKM. The CDR3 spans 13 residues. Trimming pared 2 bases from V and 9 bases from J, leaving 11 bases between. The CDR3 DNA is TGTGCCAGCAGTTTAAATCAGCGTGGGCCCCAGCATTTT. Translating gives CASSLNQRGPQHF.

This sequence joins TRBV18 and TRBJ1-2; no clear D. CDR1 and CDR2 from the germline V gene are KGHSH and LQKENI. The CDR3 is 15 amino acids. The germline V and J ends were trimmed by 5 bases and 4 bases, with 17 bases remaining between them. The CDR3 bases are TGTGCCAGCTCATCCCCTAGCAGCCGTCGCTATGGCTACACCTTC. Its protein product is CASSSPSSRRYGYTF.

This chain links TRBV7-2 with TRBJ2-2; 8 bases map to TRBD2. The germline gives CDR1 SGHTA, CDR2 FQGNSA. The CDR3 has 15 amino acids. The trim removed 2 bases at V and 7 bases at J, leaving 6 bases unmatched. The CDR3 region is CASSLFLAGIGELFF. CDR3 sequence (DNA): TGTGCCAGCAGCTTATTCCTAGCGGGCATCGGGGAGCTGTTTTTT.

This clone was counted between two and nine times. The chain recombines TRBV28 with TRBJ2-7; 7 bases fit TRBD2. Germline loops: CDR1 MDHEN, CDR2 SYDVKM. The V segment lost 1 base and the J segment 3 bases; nucleotides outside the gene matches: 6. CDR3 length: 15 amino acids. The CDR3 protein is CASSLLGEGLYEQYF. CDR3 coding DNA: TGTGCCAGCAGTTTATTGGGGGAGGGCCTCTACGAGCAGTACTTC.

The rearrangement links TRBV4-3 to TRBJ1-2; D remains ambiguous. With 0 bases removed from V and 0 bases from J, the gap between germline ends came to 11 bases. This CDR3 is built from 16 residues. Germline V CDR1 and CDR2: LGHNA, YSLEER. The CDR3 protein is CASSQDRSSTNYGYTF. CDR3 nucleotides: TGCGCCAGCAGCCAAGATCGTTCGTCCACTAACTATGGCTACACCTTC.

The chain is built from TRBV5-4 and TRBJ2-3, with D perhaps matching TRBD2 (7 bases). CDR1 is SGHNT, CDR2 YYREEE, per germline (reference sequence). The CDR3 covers 14 residues. V lost 4 bases, J lost 2 bases, and 11 bases lay in between. CDR3 amino acids: CASSRGGVTDTQYF. For the CDR3, the DNA is TGTGCCAGCAGCCGAGGGGGGGTCACAGATACGCAGTATTTT.

This chain joins TRBV27 and TRBJ1-5; no clear D gene. Trimming left V 0 bases short and J 2 bases short, with 2 bases between. The CDR3 has 13 amino acids. CDR1 MNHEY and CDR2 SMNVEV come from the germline V gene (reference sequence). CDR3 residues: CASSLSGNQPQHF. The CDR3 region has the DNA TGTGCCAGCAGTTTATCGGGCAATCAGCCCCAGCATTTT.

This clone was observed a single time. The V and J genes are TRBV10-3 and TRBJ1-1, with no clear D. The CDR3 loop spans 15 amino acids. Trimming pared 2 bases from V and 5 bases from J, leaving 15 bases between. In germline, CDR1 is ENHRY, CDR2 SYGVKD. The CDR3 coding sequence is TGTGCCATCAGTGAGGAGGTGGAGTCGGGGACTGAAGCTTTCTTT. It is translated as CAISEEVESGTEAFF.

V gene TRBV6-1 combines with J gene TRBJ1-4; 7 nucleotides agree with TRBD1. After removal of 6 bases from V and 0 bases from J, the junction contained 4 bases not matched to a gene. The germline gives CDR1 MNHNS, CDR2 SASEGT. The CDR3 has 15 amino acids. The CDR3 is CASSQGGTTNEKLFF. CDR3 sequence (DNA): TGTGCCAGCAGCCAGGGGGGGACAACTAATGAAAAACTGTTTTTT.